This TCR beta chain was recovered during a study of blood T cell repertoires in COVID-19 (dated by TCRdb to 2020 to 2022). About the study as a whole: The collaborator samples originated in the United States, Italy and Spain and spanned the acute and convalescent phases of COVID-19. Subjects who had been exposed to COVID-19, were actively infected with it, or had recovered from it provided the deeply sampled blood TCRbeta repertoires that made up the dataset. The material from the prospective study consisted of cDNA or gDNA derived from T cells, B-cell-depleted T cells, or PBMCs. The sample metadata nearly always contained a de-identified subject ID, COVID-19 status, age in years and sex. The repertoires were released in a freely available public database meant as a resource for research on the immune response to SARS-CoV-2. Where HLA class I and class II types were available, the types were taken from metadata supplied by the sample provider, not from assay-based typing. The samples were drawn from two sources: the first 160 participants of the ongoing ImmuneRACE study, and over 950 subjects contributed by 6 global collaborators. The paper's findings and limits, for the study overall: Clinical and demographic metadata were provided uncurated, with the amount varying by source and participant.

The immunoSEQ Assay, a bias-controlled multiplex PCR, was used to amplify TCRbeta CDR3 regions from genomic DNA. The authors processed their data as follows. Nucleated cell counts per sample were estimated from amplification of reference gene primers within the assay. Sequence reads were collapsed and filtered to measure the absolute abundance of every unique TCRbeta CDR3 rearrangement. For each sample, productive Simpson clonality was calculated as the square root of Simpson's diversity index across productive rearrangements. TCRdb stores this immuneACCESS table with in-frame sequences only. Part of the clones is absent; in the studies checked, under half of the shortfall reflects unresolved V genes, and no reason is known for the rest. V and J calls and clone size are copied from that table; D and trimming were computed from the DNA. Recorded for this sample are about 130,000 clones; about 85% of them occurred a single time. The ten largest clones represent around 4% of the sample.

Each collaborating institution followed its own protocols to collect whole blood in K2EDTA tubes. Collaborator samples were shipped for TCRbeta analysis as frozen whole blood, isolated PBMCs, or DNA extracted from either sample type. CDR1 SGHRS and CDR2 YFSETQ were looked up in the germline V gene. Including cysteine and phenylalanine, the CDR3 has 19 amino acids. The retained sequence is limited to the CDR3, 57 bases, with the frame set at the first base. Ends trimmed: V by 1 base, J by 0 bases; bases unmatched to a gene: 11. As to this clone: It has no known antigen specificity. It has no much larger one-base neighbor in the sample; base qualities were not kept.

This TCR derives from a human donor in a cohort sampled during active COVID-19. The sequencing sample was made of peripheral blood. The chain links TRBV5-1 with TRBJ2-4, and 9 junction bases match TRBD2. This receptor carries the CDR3 CASSLSSGLALAAKNIQYF. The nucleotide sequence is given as TGCGCCAGCAGCTTGTCCTCGGGACTAGCCCTTGCAGCCAAAAACATTCAGTACTTC.